This is a list of T cell receptor beta chains from one sample in a study of PD-1 blockade in classical Hodgkin lymphoma. Sequencing was performed with immunoSEQ multiplex PCR; in TCRdb, only in-frame clones are kept and a portion is missing. The profile shows about 93,000 clones, roughly 79% of them singletons. Sequences were derived from peripheral blood mononuclear cells (PBMCs), sampled before the second cycle of nivolumab. The receptors here all came from a human donor with classical Hodgkin lymphoma. The CDR3 runs from the conserved cysteine through the conserved F or W. D genes are given only for firm matches. Rows give clone size only sometimes, using once, few, many, or a class for an expanded clone.

v_gene,abundance,d_gene,j_gene,CDR3aa,CDR3nt
TRBV5-6,.,.,TRBJ2-3,CASSLGTTDTQYF,TGTGCCAGCAGCTTGGGGACCACAGATACGCAGTATTTT
TRBV11-2,once,TRBD2,TRBJ2-5,CASSQNQGGETQYF,TGTGCCAGCAGCCAGAATCAGGGAGGGGAGACCCAGTACTTC
TRBV5-1,.,TRBD1,TRBJ1-2,CASSLGQGTEQGINGYTF,TGCGCCAGCAGCTTGGGACAGGGGACGGAACAAGGAATAAATGGCTACACCTTC
TRBV7-2,.,.,TRBJ1-4,CASSRTTTEKLFF,TGTGCCAGCAGCCGAACGACCACGGAAAAACTGTTTTTT
TRBV7-9,.,.,TRBJ2-3,CASSLGRSDTQYF,TGTGCCAGCAGCTTAGGGCGGTCAGATACGCAGTATTTT
TRBV19,once,.,TRBJ2-2,CASSIDSRQSGELFF,TGTGCCAGTAGTATAGACTCACGACAGTCCGGGGAGCTGTTTTTT
TRBV19,.,TRBD1,TRBJ2-1,CASSPRQGAVNEQFF,TGTGCCAGTTCCCCGAGGCAGGGGGCGGTCAATGAGCAGTTCTTC
TRBV25-1,.,.,TRBJ1-1,CASSAPPGNTEAFF,TGTGCCAGCAGTGCCCCCCCGGGGAACACTGAAGCTTTCTTT
TRBV25-1,.,TRBD1,TRBJ2-2,CASRDSPNTGELFF,TGTGCCAGCCGGGACAGTCCGAACACCGGGGAGCTGTTTTTT
TRBV10-3,.,.,TRBJ2-1,CATTDRRNEQFF,TGTGCCACGACGGACAGACGGAATGAGCAGTTCTTC
TRBV7-7,few,.,TRBJ1-5,CASSPGLDQPQHF,TGTGCCAGCAGCCCAGGGCTGGATCAGCCCCAGCATTTT
TRBV19,.,TRBD1,TRBJ1-2,CATLPGQGGYYGYTF,TGTGCCACCCTTCCGGGACAGGGGGGGTACTATGGCTACACCTTC
TRBV19,few,.,TRBJ1-2,CASNAGLRGYTF,TGTGCCAGTAATGCAGGGCTTCGTGGCTACACCTTC
TRBV5-1,once,TRBD1,TRBJ2-3,CASSLGTVGDTQYF,TGCGCCAGCAGCTTAGGGACAGTTGGAGATACGCAGTATTTT
TRBV6-5,once,.,TRBJ1-1,CASSSPGVADTEAFF,TGTGCCAGCAGCTCACCCGGGGTGGCGGACACTGAAGCTTTCTTT
TRBV5-6,.,.,TRBJ2-5,CASSSRGAKTQYF,TGTGCCAGCAGCTCCAGGGGGGCGAAGACCCAGTACTTC
TRBV27,.,.,TRBJ2-1,CASSLSKVGAKRPQFF,TGTGCCAGCAGTTTATCAAAGGTGGGTGCCAAGCGCCCCCAGTTCTTC
TRBV27,.,TRBD2,TRBJ2-5,CASSLLGAGAQETQYF,TGTGCCAGCAGCCTCCTTGGCGCGGGAGCTCAAGAGACCCAGTACTTC
TRBV5-1,.,.,TRBJ2-1,CASSLEYANNEQFF,TGCGCCAGCAGCTTGGAATATGCAAACAATGAGCAGTTCTTC
TRBV2,.,TRBD1,TRBJ1-4,CASSEEDRGREKLFF,TGTGCCAGCAGTGAAGAGGACAGGGGTCGGGAAAAACTGTTTTTT
TRBV6-6,.,.,TRBJ2-2,CASSVWDGELFF,TGTGCCAGCAGCGTCTGGGACGGGGAGCTGTTTTTT
TRBV28,.,TRBD2,TRBJ2-7,CASSLVHAGGAYEQYF,TGTGCCAGCAGTTTGGTACATGCGGGAGGCGCCTACGAGCAGTACTTC
TRBV4-2,.,.,TRBJ1-1,CASSQDLGLGLKGNTEAFF,TGTGCCAGCAGCCAAGATTTAGGGTTGGGCCTAAAAGGGAACACTGAAGCTTTCTTT
TRBV30,.,TRBD2,TRBJ2-1,CAWTGGGYEQFF,TGTGCCTGGACGGGGGGGGGTTATGAGCAGTTCTTC
TRBV5-1,.,.,TRBJ1-1,CASSLSQGRTEAFF,TGCGCCAGCAGCTTGTCCCAGGGTCGCACTGAAGCTTTCTTT
TRBV7-6,.,TRBD2,TRBJ2-1,CASSSPSGTSGRDEQFF,TGTGCCAGCAGCTCTCCTTCCGGGACTAGCGGGAGAGATGAGCAGTTCTTC
TRBV6-1,.,TRBD1,TRBJ1-3,CASTQTGDSGNTIYF,TGTGCCAGCACCCAAACAGGGGACTCTGGAAACACCATATATTTT
TRBV28,once,.,TRBJ1-5,CASYRSSGNQPQHF,TGTGCCAGTTATAGGAGCAGTGGCAATCAGCCCCAGCATTTT
TRBV19,few,TRBD1,TRBJ1-1,CASSRDRGGGTEAFF,TGTGCCAGTAGCCGGGACAGGGGCGGTGGGACTGAAGCTTTCTTT
TRBV7-2,.,.,TRBJ2-7,CASRYHPTSYEQYF,TGTGCCAGCAGGTACCACCCCACCTCCTACGAGCAGTACTTC
TRBV7-6,.,.,TRBJ2-7,CASSRGMGRDYEQYF,TGTGCCAGCAGCCGAGGTATGGGACGGGACTACGAGCAGTACTTC
TRBV6-6,.,TRBD2,TRBJ2-7,CASSLGLAGGEQYF,TGTGCCAGCAGTTTGGGACTAGCGGGAGGGGAACAGTACTTC
TRBV2,.,TRBD1,TRBJ1-5,CASSSTGGRNQPQHF,TGTGCCAGCAGTTCGACAGGGGGACGCAATCAGCCCCAGCATTTT
TRBV19,.,.,TRBJ1-2,CASSIARGANYGYTF,TGTGCCAGTAGTATCGCCCGGGGGGCGAACTATGGCTACACCTTC
TRBV5-1,.,.,TRBJ1-4,CASSLQTSNEKLFF,TGCGCCAGCAGCTTGCAGACCAGTAATGAAAAACTGTTTTTT
TRBV6-1,.,TRBD1,TRBJ1-2,CASSEKLTGTVDYGYTF,TGTGCCAGCAGTGAAAAGCTGACAGGGACAGTGGACTATGGCTACACCTTC
TRBV30,.,TRBD1,TRBJ2-7,CAWDGQGHEQYF,TGTGCCTGGGACGGACAGGGCCACGAGCAGTACTTC
TRBV19,.,.,TRBJ1-3,CASLGERVSGNTIYF,TGTGCCAGTCTCGGAGAGCGGGTTTCTGGAAACACCATATATTTT
TRBV7-3,once,TRBD2,TRBJ2-1,CASSSGSGSFDEQFF,TGTGCCAGCAGCTCGGGCAGCGGGAGTTTCGATGAGCAGTTCTTC
TRBV7-8,.,.,TRBJ1-2,CASSLAQAGQNYGYTF,TGTGCCAGCAGCTTAGCTCAGGCAGGCCAGAACTATGGCTACACCTTC